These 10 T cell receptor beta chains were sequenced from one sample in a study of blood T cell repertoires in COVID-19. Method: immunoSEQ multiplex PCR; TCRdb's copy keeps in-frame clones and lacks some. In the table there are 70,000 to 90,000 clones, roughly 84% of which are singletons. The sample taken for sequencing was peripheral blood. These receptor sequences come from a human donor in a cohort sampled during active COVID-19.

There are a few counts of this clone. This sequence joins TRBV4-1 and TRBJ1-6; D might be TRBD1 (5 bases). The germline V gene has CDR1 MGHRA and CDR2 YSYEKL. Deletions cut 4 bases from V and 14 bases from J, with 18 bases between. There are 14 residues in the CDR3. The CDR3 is CASSLAGAGATLHF. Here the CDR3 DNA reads TGCGCCAGCAGCCTCGCCGGGGCGGGAGCAACCCTCCACTTT.

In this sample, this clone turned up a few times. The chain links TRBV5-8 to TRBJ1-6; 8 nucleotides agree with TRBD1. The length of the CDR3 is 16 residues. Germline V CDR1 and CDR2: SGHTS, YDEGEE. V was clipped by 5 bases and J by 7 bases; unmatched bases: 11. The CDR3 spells CASRRTGNFGNSPLHF. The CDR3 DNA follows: TGTGCCAGCAGGAGGACAGGGAATTTTGGGAATTCACCCCTCCACTTT.

Written as DNA, the CDR3 is TGCGCCAGCAGCTTGGAAACAGGAGCCATAGGACAGCAGTACTTC. Encoded protein: CASSLETGAIGQQYF. J is TRBJ2-7 and V is TRBV5-1, with D maybe TRBD1 (5 bases). The CDR3 runs to 15 residues. Germline values: CDR1 SGHRS, CDR2 YFSETQ. V dropped 0 bases and J dropped 8 bases, with 18 bases sitting between them.

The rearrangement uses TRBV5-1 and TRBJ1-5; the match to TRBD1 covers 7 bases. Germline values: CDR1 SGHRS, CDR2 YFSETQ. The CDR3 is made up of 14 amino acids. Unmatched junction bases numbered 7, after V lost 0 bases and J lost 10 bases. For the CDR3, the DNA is TGCGCCAGCAGCTTGGAGGGGGCAGGGGGTCCCCAGCATTTT. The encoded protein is CASSLEGAGGPQHF.

This CDR3 reads CASSQEGGLPLHF. CDR3 sequence (DNA): TGCGCCAGCAGCCAAGAGGGGGGTCTTCCCCTCCACTTT. The rearrangement joins TRBV4-1 to TRBJ1-6; D is perhaps TRBD1 (5 bases). The CDR3 spans 13 residues. With 0 bases removed from V and 13 bases from J, the gap between germline ends came to 10 bases. Germline V gene lookup returns CDR1 MGHRA and CDR2 YSYEKL.

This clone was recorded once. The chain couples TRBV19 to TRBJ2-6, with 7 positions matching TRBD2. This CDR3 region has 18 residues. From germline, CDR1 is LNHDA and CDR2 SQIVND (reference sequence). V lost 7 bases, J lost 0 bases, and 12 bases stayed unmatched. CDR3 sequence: CASILQAGTDSGANVLTF. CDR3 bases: TGTGCCAGTATCTTGCAAGCGGGGACCGACTCTGGGGCCAACGTCCTGACTTTC.

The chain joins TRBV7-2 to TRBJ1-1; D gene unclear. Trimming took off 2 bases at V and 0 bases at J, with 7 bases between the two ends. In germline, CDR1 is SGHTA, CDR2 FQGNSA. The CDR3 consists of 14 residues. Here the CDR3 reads CASSLRAMNTEAFF. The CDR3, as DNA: TGTGCCAGCAGCTTACGAGCCATGAACACTGAAGCTTTCTTT.

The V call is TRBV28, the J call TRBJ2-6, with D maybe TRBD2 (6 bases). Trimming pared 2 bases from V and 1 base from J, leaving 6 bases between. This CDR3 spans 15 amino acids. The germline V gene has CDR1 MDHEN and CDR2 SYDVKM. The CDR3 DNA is TGTGCCAGCAGTTTAGCGGGATCTGGGGCCAACGTCCTGACTTTC. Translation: CASSLAGSGANVLTF.

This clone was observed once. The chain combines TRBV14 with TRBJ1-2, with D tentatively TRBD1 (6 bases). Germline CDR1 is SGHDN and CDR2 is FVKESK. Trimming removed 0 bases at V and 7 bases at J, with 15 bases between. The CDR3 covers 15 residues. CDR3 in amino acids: CASSQEGQGPSGYTF. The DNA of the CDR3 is TGTGCCAGCAGCCAAGAAGGGCAGGGGCCTTCTGGCTACACCTTC.

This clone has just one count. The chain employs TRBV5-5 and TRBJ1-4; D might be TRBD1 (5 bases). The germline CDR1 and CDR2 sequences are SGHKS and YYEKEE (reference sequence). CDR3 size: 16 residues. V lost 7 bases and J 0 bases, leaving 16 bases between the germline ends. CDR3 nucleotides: TGTGCCAGCGCCCTTCAGGGCCAAACAACTAATGAAAAACTGTTTTTT. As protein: CASALQGQTTNEKLFF.